This is a list of T cell receptor beta chains from one sample in a study of T-cell memory formation after mild COVID-19. TCRdb reprocessed the 5' RACE reads via MiXCR and lists one record per CDR3 protein. The table has 550,000 to 600,000 distinct CDR3 sequences, 17% seen once. Sequenced sample: PBMCs or a T cell subset sorted from them (not recorded which). Receptor source: an adult woman who had mild COVID-19 (a few samples of this study predate the infection). Cell type and time point are not known. Both conserved end residues are part of each CDR3. A D gene is named only where the DNA matches it firmly. Size is stated for part of the rows, as once, few or many counts, or as a class when the clone is expanded.

J gene	clone size	D gene	V gene	CDR3 protein	CDR3 DNA
TRBJ1-1	few	NA	TRBV6-2/TRBV6-3	CASSYGRPEAFF	TGTGCCAGCAGTTACGGCAGGCCTGAAGCTTTCTTT
TRBJ1-1	once	NA	TRBV5-1	CASRPLDWGEAFF	TGCGCCAGCCGACCCTTGGACTGGGGAGAAGCTTTCTTT
TRBJ2-1	few	TRBD2	TRBV20-1	CSARDISGNNNEQFF	TGCAGTGCTAGAGATATTAGCGGGAACAACAATGAGCAGTTCTTC
TRBJ1-1	NA	NA	TRBV14	CASSQDRRGGQEAFF	TGTGCCAGCAGCCAAGATCGCCGGGGCGGACAAGAAGCTTTCTTT
TRBJ1-6	NA	NA	TRBV28	CASSLSARGYSPLHF	TGTGCCAGCAGTTTAAGCGCGAGAGGTTATTCACCCCTCCACTTT
TRBJ2-3	many	NA	TRBV24-1	CATSDLEGETDTQYF	TGTGCCACCAGTGATTTGGAAGGGGAAACAGATACGCAGTATTTT
TRBJ1-1	NA	TRBD1	TRBV30	CAWTRTGNTEAFF	TGTGCCTGGACCCGGACAGGGAACACTGAAGCTTTCTTT
TRBJ2-7	few	NA	TRBV6-2/TRBV6-3	CASRPGAKQLDYEQYF	TGTGCCAGCAGACCGGGCGCCAAACAACTGGACTACGAGCAGTACTTC
TRBJ1-1	NA	NA	TRBV5-1	CASSPEGRGAFF	TGCGCCAGCAGCCCGGAGGGCCGGGGAGCTTTCTTT
TRBJ2-7	many	NA	TRBV3-1	CASSQADYEQYF	TGTGCCAGCAGCCAAGCAGACTACGAGCAGTACTTC
TRBJ2-2	NA	TRBD2	TRBV5-1	CASSSGLAGSTGELFF	TGCGCCAGCAGCTCGGGACTAGCGGGGAGCACCGGGGAGCTGTTTTTT
TRBJ2-4	few	NA	TRBV19	CASRTTAGKNIQYF	TGTGCCAGTAGGACGACAGCGGGCAAAAACATTCAGTACTTC
TRBJ2-5	many	NA	TRBV7-8	CASSLVLSRVETQYF	TGTGCCAGCAGCTTAGTCCTGTCACGAGTAGAGACCCAGTACTTC
TRBJ2-7	NA	TRBD2	TRBV20-1	CSARDPRGLAGWSYEQYF	TGCAGTGCTAGAGATCCGAGGGGACTAGCGGGGTGGTCCTACGAGCAGTACTTC
TRBJ2-3	few	TRBD2	TRBV12-3/TRBV12-4	CASSLRASGAEDTQYF	TGTGCCAGCAGTCTCAGGGCTAGCGGGGCTGAAGATACGCAGTATTTT
TRBJ1-2	many	NA	TRBV7-9	CASSLAGNYGYTF	TGTGCCAGCAGTTTAGCAGGGAACTATGGCTACACCTTC
TRBJ2-3	NA	NA	TRBV4-2	CASSQAGHGTDTQYF	TGTGCCAGCAGCCAAGCGGGACACGGCACAGATACGCAGTATTTT
TRBJ1-2	NA	NA	TRBV30	CAWDPGPARGYTF	TGTGCCTGGGATCCGGGACCTGCACGGGGCTACACCTTC